A single sample gave rise to the 22 T cell receptor beta chains below, sequenced in a study of blood T cell repertoires in COVID-19. This table comes from immunoSEQ multiplex PCR, and its TCRdb copy is limited to in-frame clones, with some not included. This sample carries about 60,000 clones, approximately 86% of them seen once, and the ten largest clones take around 20%. Sequencing input: peripheral blood. These receptors were taken from a woman of 80 years or more with active COVID-19.

The chain recombines TRBV4-2 with TRBJ2-5, with 11 bases lining up with TRBD1. Germline CDR1 is LGHNA and CDR2 is YNFKEQ. V lost 2 bases, J lost 5 bases, and 7 bases stayed unmatched. This CDR3 is 16 amino acids long. Here the CDR3 reads CASSQTGQGAQETQYF. CDR3 nucleotides: TGTGCCAGCAGCCAAACCGGACAGGGGGCTCAGGAGACCCAGTACTTC.

Concerning this clone itself: At one of its ends the junction is not consistent with the germline gene, which may arise from a read error. The J gene is TRBJ2-7, the V gene TRBV7-7; 11 bases align to TRBD2. CDR3 length equals 17 residues. Per germline, CDR1 SSHAT and CDR2 FNYEAQ (reference sequence). The CDR3: CASSPLTSSGGNYEQYF. The CDR3 nucleotides read TGTGCTAGCAGCCCCCTAACCTCTAGCGGGGGGAACTACGAGCAGTACTTC.

CDR3 loop: CAWSVQGASRYF. Here the CDR3 DNA reads TGTGCCTGGAGTGTTCAGGGGGCCTCCCGGTACTTC. The genes are TRBV30 and TRBJ2-5, with 8 bases aligning to TRBD1. From germline, CDR1 is GTSNPN and CDR2 SVGIG (reference sequence). Trimming took 0 bases from V and 13 from J; bases not matched to a gene: 7. The CDR3 covers 12 residues.

The rearrangement links TRBV15 to TRBJ2-5; D not resolved. Germline lookup yields CDR1 LNHNV and CDR2 YYDKDF (reference sequence). The CDR3 is 14 amino acids. The ends were cut back, 0 bases at V and 1 base at J, with 6 bases in the middle. The CDR3 reads CATSRETPQETQYF. The DNA for the CDR3 is TGTGCCACCAGCAGAGAAACACCCCAAGAGACCCAGTACTTC.

The chain employs TRBV7-2 and TRBJ1-3; 9 bases are a match to TRBD1. The CDR3 covers 16 residues. Germline V gene sequence: CDR1 SGHTA, CDR2 FQGNSA. After removal of 1 base from V and 7 bases from J, the junction contained 8 bases not matched to a gene. CDR3 protein: CASSLVDRGLRNTIYF. In DNA form, the CDR3 reads TGTGCCAGCAGCTTAGTGGACAGGGGCCTTCGGAACACCATATATTTT.

The chain has TRBV4-3 and TRBJ2-7, with TRBD1 identical over 7 bases. After removal of 1 base from V and 0 bases from J, the junction contained 6 bases not matched to a gene. Germline lookup yields CDR1 LGHNA and CDR2 YSLEER. The CDR3 is made up of 16 amino acids. The CDR3 coding sequence is TGCGCCAGCAGCCAAGGGTCCGGGACAGCCTCCTACGAGCAGTACTTC. Translating gives CASSQGSGTASYEQYF.

In DNA form, the CDR3 reads TGCGCCAGCAGCTTCCGAGCGGGGAGCTCCTACGAGCAGTACTTC. The encoded protein is CASSFRAGSSYEQYF. This sequence joins TRBV5-1 and TRBJ2-7; 7 bases agree with TRBD2. Trimming cost V 2 bases and J 0 bases; bases outside gene matches: 5. The CDR3 totals 15 residues. Germline V lookup: CDR1 SGHRS, CDR2 YFSETQ.

V is TRBV5-5 and J is TRBJ2-5; 9 positions agree with TRBD2. The V segment lost 4 bases and the J segment 5 bases; nucleotides outside the gene matches: 6. This CDR3 contains 14 residues. From germline, CDR1 is SGHKS and CDR2 YYEKEE (reference sequence). As DNA, the CDR3 is TGTGCCAGCAGCAGTAGCGGGGGTTCGGAGACCCAGTACTTC. This translates into CASSSSGGSETQYF.

The chain uses TRBV5-1 and TRBJ1-6; D perhaps matches TRBD1 (5 bases). The CDR3 is 16 amino acids. V was pared by 0 bases and J by 4 bases, with 11 bases between. The V gene's germline CDR1 is SGHRS and CDR2 YFSETQ. In DNA form, the CDR3 reads TGCGCCAGCAGCTTGGGGCTCCAGGGATATAATTCACCCCTCCACTTT. Translated, it gives CASSLGLQGYNSPLHF.

The chain joins TRBV5-1 to TRBJ2-1, with TRBD1 matching over 11 bases. Germline lookup yields CDR1 SGHRS and CDR2 YFSETQ. The CDR3 consists of 18 residues. The trim removed 0 bases at V and 13 bases at J, leaving 18 bases unmatched. The CDR3 bases are TGCGCCAGCAGCTTGGGTCCGAGGACAGGGGGCGCCTTGTCCCCCCAGTTCTTC. It yields the protein CASSLGPRTGGALSPQFF.

CDR3 in DNA: TGTGCCAGCAGTCACAGGACAGACCCAGAGGGCCAGCCCCAGCATTTT. Translated, it gives CASSHRTDPEGQPQHF. This rearrangement joins TRBV6-6 to TRBJ1-5; D perhaps matches TRBD1 (6 bases). CDR1 and CDR2 (germline): MNHNY, SVGAGI (reference sequence). Trimming took off 5 bases at V and 7 bases at J, with 21 bases between the two ends. There are 16 residues in the CDR3.

The V and J genes are TRBV7-2 and TRBJ2-7; 8 bases are shared with TRBD1. With V trimmed by 5 bases and J by 3 bases, 9 bases remained unmatched. The germline V gene encodes CDR1 SGHTA and CDR2 FQGNSA. The CDR3 spans 15 residues. The chain's CDR3 is CASSTRQGSDYEQYF. CDR3 nucleotide sequence: TGTGCCAGCAGCACACGACAGGGGTCGGACTACGAGCAGTACTTC.

This clone was observed a few times. The V and J genes are TRBV24-1 and TRBJ1-2, with D uncertain. The CDR3 contains 13 residues. The germline V gene has CDR1 KGHDR and CDR2 SFDVKD. V shed 6 bases and J shed 4 bases, with 11 bases lying between them. The CDR3 DNA reads TGTGCCACCAGTCCCAGAGGGAGCTATGGCTACACCTTC. The encoded protein is CATSPRGSYGYTF.

The V gene is TRBV19, the J gene TRBJ1-2; D not certain. Germline loops: CDR1 LNHDA, CDR2 SQIVND (reference sequence). Trimming removed 0 bases at V and 6 bases at J, with 17 bases between. The CDR3 has 16 amino acids. The DNA of the CDR3 is TGTGCCAGTAGTATAGATCTCGGGATTTCCGTGCATGGCTACACCTTC. Its protein product is CASSIDLGISVHGYTF. Complete variable domain (other parts from reference TRBV19 and TRBJ1-2): DGGITQSPKYLFRKEGQNVTLSCEQNLNHDAMYWYRQDPGQGLRLIYYSQIVNDFQKGDIAEGYSVSREKKESFPLTVTSAQKNPTAFYLCASSIDLGISVHGYTFGSGTRLTVV.

The genes are TRBV9 and TRBJ2-2; TRBD2 is a possible D gene (6 bases). CDR3 size: 16 residues. The V end lost 4 bases, the J end lost 2 bases, and 15 bases lay between the germline ends. The V gene's germline CDR1 is SGDLS and CDR2 YYNGEE. CDR3 region: CASSPRTTQNTGELFF. The CDR3 DNA sequence: TGTGCCAGCAGCCCTCGGACTACCCAAAACACCGGGGAGCTGTTTTTT.

The chain joins TRBV3-1 (or the pseudogene TRBV3-2) to TRBJ2-1, with a possible D match to TRBD2 (6 bases). The V end was cut by 4 bases, the J end by 3 bases, with 7 bases between. This CDR3 is 13 amino acids long. CDR1 and CDR2 from the germline V gene are LGHDT and YNNKEL (reference sequence). For the CDR3, the DNA is TGTGCCAGCAGCCTGGGGGGCTACAATGAGCAGTTCTTC. It codes for CASSLGGYNEQFF.

The chain combines TRBV9 with TRBJ2-3, with TRBD2 matching 10 bases. The CDR3 sequence is 15 residues long. Germline V gene sequence: CDR1 SGDLS, CDR2 YYNGEE. Unmatched junction bases numbered 5, after V lost 3 bases and J lost 4 bases. CDR3: CASSAAGGRADTQYF. For the CDR3, the DNA is TGTGCCAGCAGCGCAGCGGGGGGGCGGGCAGATACGCAGTATTTT.

The chain joins TRBV5-4 to TRBJ1-1, with D maybe TRBD1 (5 bases). Germline V gene sequence: CDR1 SGHNT, CDR2 YYREEE (reference sequence). The CDR3 is 11 amino acids. Trimming stripped 9 bases from V and 8 bases from J, with 14 bases between. CDR3 sequence: CAIPRGDEAFF. The CDR3 DNA sequence: TGTGCCATCCCACGGGGGGACGAAGCTTTCTTT.

Comments on this clone: The junction differs from germline at one of its ends, possibly a read error. The V and J genes are TRBV6-2 or TRBV6-3 and TRBJ2-3; 7 bases match TRBD2. This CDR3 is 14 amino acids long. Germline V gives CDR1 MNHEY, CDR2 SVGEGT. CDR3 bases: TGTGCCAGCAGTTACTCGACTAGCAGAGATACGCAGTATTTT. Its protein is CASSYSTSRDTQYF.

V and J are TRBV12-3 or TRBV12-4 and TRBJ2-1; possible D gene TRBD1, 6 bases. CDR3 length: 11 residues. Deletions cut 6 bases from V and 13 bases from J, with 13 bases between. The CDR3 bases are TGTGCCAGCAGCAGAACAGGGAGCCAGTTCTTC. The encoded protein is CASSRTGSQFF.

This chain uses TRBV7-9 with TRBJ1-3, with 11 bases aligning to TRBD1. This CDR3 spans 16 amino acids. The germline V gene encodes CDR1 SEHNR and CDR2 FQNEAQ (reference sequence). Trimming removed 3 bases from V and 0 bases from J; junction bases left unmatched: 1. CDR3 in amino acids: CASSLGTGGSGNTIYF. The CDR3 bases are TGTGCCAGCAGCTTGGGGACAGGGGGCTCTGGAAACACCATATATTTT.

The rearrangement uses TRBV24-1 and TRBJ2-1, with 9 bases matching TRBD2. This CDR3 has 17 amino acids. Germline lookup yields CDR1 KGHDR and CDR2 SFDVKD. The ends lost 2 bases at V and 9 bases at J; junction bases unmatched: 13. CDR3 sequence (DNA): TGTGCCACCAGTGATTCGACCGGGCGGGGGGGCCTTCTTGAGCAGTTCTTC. It encodes CATSDSTGRGGLLEQFF.